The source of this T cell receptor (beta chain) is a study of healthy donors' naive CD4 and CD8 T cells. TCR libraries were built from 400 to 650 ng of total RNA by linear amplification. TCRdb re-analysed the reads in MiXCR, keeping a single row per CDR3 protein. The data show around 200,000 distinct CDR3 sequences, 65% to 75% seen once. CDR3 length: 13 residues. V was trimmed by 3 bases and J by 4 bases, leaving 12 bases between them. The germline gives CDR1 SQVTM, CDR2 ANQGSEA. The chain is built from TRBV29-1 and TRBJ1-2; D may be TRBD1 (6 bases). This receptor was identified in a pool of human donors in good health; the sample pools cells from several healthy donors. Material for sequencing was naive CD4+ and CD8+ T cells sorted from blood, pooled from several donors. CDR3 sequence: CSVEGGYTYGYTF. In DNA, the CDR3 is TGCAGCGTTGAGGGGGGCTATACCTATGGCTACACCTTC.